This TCR beta chain emerged from a study of radiotherapy plus CTLA-4 blockade in lung cancer. Whole-study results and caveats: Following radiotherapy plus ipilimumab, tumor-derived TCR clones expanded in the blood.

This clone appeared once. Its target is not known. Repertoires were generated with immunoSEQ multiplex PCR, while TCRdb's copy carries only in-frame clones and drops some. The table includes roughly 71,000 clones, around 80% detected once. The sample in question was peripheral blood, obtained from a patient treated with radiotherapy plus ipilimumab. The clonotype originates from a human donor with non-small cell lung cancer who had a complete response to radiotherapy plus ipilimumab.

The CDR3 reads CAWSVGTGDNQPQHF. CDR3 bases: TGTGCCTGGAGTGTAGGGACAGGGGACAATCAGCCCCAGCATTTT. This chain uses TRBV30 with TRBJ1-5; TRBD1 matches at 10 bases. There are 15 residues in the CDR3. CDR1 and CDR2 from the germline V gene are GTSNPN and SVGIG (reference sequence). Unmatched junction bases numbered 2, after V lost 0 bases and J lost 3 bases.